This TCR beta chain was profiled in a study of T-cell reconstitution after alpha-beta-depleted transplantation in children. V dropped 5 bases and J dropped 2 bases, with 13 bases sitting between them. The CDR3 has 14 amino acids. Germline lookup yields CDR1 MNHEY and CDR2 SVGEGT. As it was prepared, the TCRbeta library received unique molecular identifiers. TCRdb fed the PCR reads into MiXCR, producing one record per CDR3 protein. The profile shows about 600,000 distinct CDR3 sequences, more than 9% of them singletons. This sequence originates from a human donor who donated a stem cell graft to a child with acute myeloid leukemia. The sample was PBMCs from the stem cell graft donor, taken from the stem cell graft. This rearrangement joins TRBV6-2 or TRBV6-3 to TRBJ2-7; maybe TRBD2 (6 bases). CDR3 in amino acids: CASSNIADTYEQYF. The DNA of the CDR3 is TGTGCCAGCAGTAATATAGCGGACACCTACGAGCAGTACTTC.